What follows is one TCR beta chain and its context. The record originates from a study of blood T cell repertoires in COVID-19. Study as a whole: Researchers got acute and convalescent COVID-19 samples from the United States, Italy and Spain.

The V gene lost 2 bases and the J gene lost 7 bases, with 9 bases spanning the gap. The germline V gene has CDR1 MNHEY and CDR2 SMNVEV (reference sequence). The CDR3 is 14 residues long. Cohorts were based on clinical histories the participants reported. Recovered participants had two consecutive negative NP/OP PCR tests, healthcare professional clearance, or symptom resolution. Authors' methods: For nucleated cells, counts were estimated from reference gene primer amplification. TCRdb's copy holds only in-frame clones and misses some; the assay was immunoSEQ multiplex PCR. D and trimming come from the DNA, and the V and J calls and clone size come from that table. The table has 350,000 or so clones, more than 75% seen once; the top ten hold about 0.93%.

This rearrangement joins TRBV27 to TRBJ1-6; TRBD1 is a possible D gene (5 bases). The receptor was isolated from a woman aged 25 to 39 who had recovered from COVID-19. Sequencing input: PBMCs or T cells enriched from blood (not recorded which). The CDR3 protein is CASSLPQGNSPLHF. The CDR3 nucleotides are TGTGCCAGCAGTTTACCCCAGGGAAATTCACCCCTCCACTTT.